Following are 14 T cell receptor beta chains from one sample sequenced in a study of CD8 T cells in ankylosing spondylitis. TCRdb re-derived calls from the 5' RACE reads in MiXCR, one entry per CDR3 protein. The sample carries 36,000 or so distinct CDR3 sequences, around 6% recorded once. The sample consisted of blood, either unsorted or a sorted T cell fraction (not recorded which). These receptor sequences come from a male donor with ankylosing spondylitis or in good health (not recorded which).

This clonotype was seen ten or more times. V gene TRBV29-1 combines with J gene TRBJ2-3; 9 nucleotides agree with TRBD1. The V segment lost 6 bases and the J segment 4 bases; nucleotides outside the gene matches: 5. The CDR3 is 13 residues long. CDR1 SQVTM and CDR2 ANQGSEA come from the germline V gene. The CDR3 loop reads CSVLTGGADTQYF. DNA of the CDR3: TGCAGCGTGCTCACAGGGGGCGCAGATACGCAGTATTTT.

This clonotype was counted ten times or more. This chain joins TRBV7-2 and TRBJ2-5; 15 bases are a match to TRBD2. CDR1 and CDR2 from the germline V gene are SGHTA and FQGNSA. Trimming cost V 1 base and J 4 bases; bases outside gene matches: 4. The CDR3 is 17 amino acids. DNA of the CDR3: TGTGCCAGCAGCTTAGTAGGGGGACTAGCGGGAGGAGAGACCCAGTACTTC. Protein sequence: CASSLVGGLAGGETQYF. Filled out from reference TRBV7-2 and TRBJ2-5, the complete variable domain reads GAGVSQSPSNKVTEKGKDVELRCDPISGHTALYWYRQSLGQGLEFLIYFQGNSAPDKSGLPSDRFSAERTGGSVSTLTIQRTQQEDSAVYLCASSLVGGLAGGETQYFGPGTRLLVL.

This clonotype was detected ten times or more. The V gene is TRBV18, the J gene TRBJ1-3, with TRBD1 as a possible D gene (5 bases). Per the germline V gene, CDR1 is KGHSH and CDR2 is LQKENI. Trimming took 1 base from V and 4 from J, leaving 11 bases between them. The CDR3 contains 15 residues. CDR3 residues: CASSPRGRRGNTIYF. In DNA, the CDR3 is TGTGCCAGCTCACCACGGGGACGAAGAGGAAACACCATATATTTT.

This clonotype was found many times. The V gene is TRBV20-1, the J gene TRBJ2-7, with D unclear. The V gene's germline CDR1 is DFQATT and CDR2 SNEGSKA (reference sequence). The CDR3 covers 15 residues. Trimming took off 0 bases at V and 5 bases at J, with 17 bases between the two ends. DNA for the CDR3: TGCAGTGCTAGAGATGTGGGCAGGAAAATCCACGAGCAGTACTTC. As protein: CSARDVGRKIHEQYF.

This clonotype was found many times. The V call is TRBV4-1, the J call TRBJ2-1; TRBD2 matches 12 bases. This CDR3 comprises 19 residues. The J segment lost 6 bases and the V segment lost 5 bases, leaving 17 bases of the junction unmatched. CDR1 and CDR2 (germline): MGHRA, YSYEKL. The CDR3 coding sequence is TGCGCCAGCAGCTCGGGCCTAGCGGGAGGGCCGGTAGCGGGCAATGAGCAGTTCTTC. Its translation is CASSSGLAGGPVAGNEQFF.

The table lists this clonotype with many counts. The gene calls are TRBV27 and TRBJ2-6, with D tentatively TRBD2 (7 bases). V shed 10 bases and J shed 4 bases, with 11 bases lying between them. The CDR3 has 13 amino acids. CDR1 MNHEY and CDR2 SMNVEV come from the germline V gene (reference sequence). Here the CDR3 reads CATGGLGANVLTF. CDR3 nucleotides: TGTGCCACCGGGGGGCTCGGGGCCAACGTCCTGACTTTC.

This clonotype was detected many times. The rearrangement links TRBV7-2 to TRBJ2-7; no clear D gene. This CDR3 contains 14 residues. With 1 base removed from V and 2 bases from J, the gap between germline ends came to 9 bases. The germline gives CDR1 SGHTA, CDR2 FQGNSA. CDR3 residues: CASSLVPPPYEQYF. The DNA of the CDR3 is TGTGCCAGCAGCTTAGTCCCGCCACCCTACGAGCAGTACTTC.

This clonotype appeared a few times. The chain carries TRBV11-2 and TRBJ2-7; 7 bases are a match to TRBD2. The CDR3 runs to 16 residues. J gave up 3 bases and V 5 bases, and 13 bases lay outside the gene matches. CDR1 SGHAT and CDR2 FQNNGV come from the germline V gene. The CDR3 loop reads CASSPLGGEKYYEQYF. The CDR3 nucleotides are TGTGCCAGCAGCCCCCTGGGAGGGGAGAAATACTACGAGCAGTACTTC.

This clonotype was seen a handful of times. The chain recombines TRBV3-1 with TRBJ2-4, with D possibly matching TRBD2 (7 bases). Germline-derived CDR1 and CDR2 are LGHDT and YNNKEL (reference sequence). The CDR3 runs to 18 residues. The CDR3 sequence is CTCTTPGAGVGAKNIQYF. DNA for the CDR3: TGTACCTGCACCACACCGGGGGCGGGGGTAGGAGCCAAAAACATTCAGTACTTC.

About this clonotype itself: A much larger clone differs from this one at a single base, so this may be a read error. The V call is TRBV29-1, the J call TRBJ2-1; D gene ambiguous. The CDR3 consists of 13 residues. Germline V gene lookup returns CDR1 SQVTM and CDR2 ANQGSEA. CDR3 sequence: CSVGPPTYNELFF. In DNA form, the CDR3 reads TGCAGCGTTGGGCCCCCGACCTACAATGAGCTGTTCTTC.

This clonotype was counted many times. V gene TRBV28 combines with J gene TRBJ2-1; 11 nucleotides agree with TRBD2. This CDR3 contains 15 residues. J gave up 4 bases and V 5 bases, and 4 bases lay outside the gene matches. In germline, CDR1 is MDHEN, CDR2 SYDVKM. CDR3 sequence reads: CASSPSGRIYNEQFF. The CDR3 DNA reads TGTGCCAGCAGTCCTAGCGGGAGGATTTACAATGAGCAGTTCTTC.

This clonotype was detected ten times or more. The chain carries TRBV12-3 or TRBV12-4 and TRBJ1-1; 7 bases map to TRBD1. This CDR3 spans 15 amino acids. V lost 8 bases and J lost 1; bases outside the gene matches: 10. CDR3 nucleotide sequence: TGTGCCAGCCTGCCTTTTGGGGACAGGAACACTGAAGCTTTCTTT. This translates into CASLPFGDRNTEAFF.

In this sample, this clonotype turned up many times. This chain uses TRBV5-1 with TRBJ2-3, with 8 bases aligning to TRBD2. Trimming cost V 7 bases and J 2 bases; bases outside gene matches: 9. CDR1 is SGHRS and CDR2 is YFSETQ in the germline V gene. This CDR3 contains 15 residues. The CDR3 is CASEEAGGITDTQYF. Here the CDR3 DNA reads TGCGCCAGCGAAGAGGCGGGGGGCATCACAGATACGCAGTATTTT.

This clonotype was observed many times. The chain employs TRBV3-1 and TRBJ2-2; TRBD2 might be the D (6 bases). This CDR3 spans 14 amino acids. Trimming took off 3 bases at V and 7 bases at J, with 12 bases between the two ends. In germline, CDR1 is LGHDT, CDR2 YNNKEL (reference sequence). The CDR3 sequence is CASSQGGSYGELFF. The DNA of the CDR3 is TGTGCCAGCAGCCAGGGGGGTAGCTACGGGGAGCTGTTTTTT.